This is a list of T cell receptor beta chains from one sample in a study of T cell responses to AZD1222 COVID-19 vaccine. Sequencing was performed with immunoSEQ multiplex PCR; in TCRdb, only in-frame clones are kept and a portion is missing. The sample consists of approximately 84,000 clones, 70% to 90% of them appearing once. Specimen: peripheral blood, collected 28 days after the second AZD1222 dose. The receptor set was obtained from an adult who received the AZD1222 COVID-19 vaccine. CDR3s include the opening cysteine and the closing phenylalanine or tryptophan. A D gene is named only where the DNA matches it firmly. Where a row states a size, it is once, few, many or the class of an expanded clone; other rows omit it.

j_call | cdr3_length | d_call | v_call | clone_size | cdr3_nt | cdr3_aa
TRBJ1-4 | 15 | TRBD1 | TRBV11-2 | - | TGTGCCAGCAGCTCCAGGGGGATAACTAATGAAAAACTGTTTTTT | CASSSRGITNEKLFF
TRBJ2-5 | 18 | - | TRBV11-3 | - | TGTGCCAGCAGCTTAGTGGGAGCAGGATCAACGGGCCAAGAGACCCAGTACTTC | CASSLVGAGSTGQETQYF
TRBJ1-1 | 13 | - | TRBV7-9 | few | TGTGCCAGCAGCTACTCGACAATATTTGAAGCTTTCTTT | CASSYSTIFEAFF
TRBJ2-3 | 20 | - | TRBV2 | - | TGTGCCAGCAGTGAAGAGTGGGGTGGGGGATTGGGGAGACCCACAGATACGCAGTATTTT | CASSEEWGGGLGRPTDTQYF
TRBJ2-1 | 12 | - | TRBV18 | - | TGTGCCAGCTCACAGGGGGTAAATGAGCAGTTCTTC | CASSQGVNEQFF
TRBJ1-5 | 15 | - | TRBV25-1 | - | TGTGCCAGCAGTGATCAAGGGAGCGAGGATCAGCCCCAGCATTTT | CASSDQGSEDQPQHF
TRBJ1-6 | 14 | - | TRBV5-1 | - | TGCGCCAGCAGCTTTAAGCCGGGAAATTCACCCCTCCACTTT | CASSFKPGNSPLHF
TRBJ2-2 | 14 | - | TRBV6-5 | - | TGTGCCAGCAGTAGGACGGGAAACACCGGGGAGCTGTTTTTT | CASSRTGNTGELFF
TRBJ2-5 | 14 | TRBD2 | TRBV2 | - | TGTGCCAGTAGACTAGCGGGGGGCAGGGAGACCCAGTACTTC | CASRLAGGRETQYF
TRBJ2-5 | 14 | TRBD2 | TRBV28 | - | TGTGCCAGCAGTTTAGCGGGGGGACGAGAGACCCAGTACTTC | CASSLAGGRETQYF
TRBJ2-1 | 14 | - | TRBV11-1 | - | TGTGCCAGCAGCCGCTGGACAGTTTACAATGAGCAGTTCTTC | CASSRWTVYNEQFF
TRBJ2-1 | 15 | TRBD2 | TRBV9 | once | TGTGCCAGCAGCCAACGACTAGCGGGGTACAATGAGCAGTTCTTC | CASSQRLAGYNEQFF
TRBJ1-1 | 13 | - | TRBV6-4 | - | TGTGCCAGCAGTACAGAGGGTCACACTGAAGCTTTCTTT | CASSTEGHTEAFF
TRBJ2-7 | 16 | TRBD1 | TRBV27 | - | TGTGCCAGCAGTTTATCGGGGACAGGGGTCCCCTACGAGCAGTACTTC | CASSLSGTGVPYEQYF
TRBJ1-5 | 17 | - | TRBV6-1 | - | TGTGCCAGCAGTGAAGCGCTTGTGACAGTGCGAAATCAGCCCCAGCATTTT | CASSEALVTVRNQPQHF
TRBJ2-1 | 15 | - | TRBV3-1/TRBV3-2 | - | TGTGCCAGCAGCCAAGATTCGGGAAGATACAATGAGCAGTTCTTC | CASSQDSGRYNEQFF
TRBJ1-4 | 15 | - | TRBV29-1 | - | TGCAGCGTTGTTGGGGCTGTCGGGTCTAATGAAAAACTGTTTTTT | CSVVGAVGSNEKLFF
TRBJ1-2 | 14 | - | TRBV5-1 | - | TGCGCCAGCAGCTTGAGGGCCAGGGGTGATGGCTACACCTTC | CASSLRARGDGYTF
TRBJ2-2 | 15 | TRBD1 | TRBV7-2 | - | TGTGCCAGCAGCTTGGACAGGGGAGGGACCGGGGAGCTGTTTTTT | CASSLDRGGTGELFF
TRBJ1-3 | 15 | - | TRBV6-5 | once | TGTGCCAGCAGAGACAGGCAGAGCTCTGGAAACACCATATATTTT | CASRDRQSSGNTIYF
TRBJ1-2 | 15 | TRBD1 | TRBV28 | - | TGTGCCAGTAACCTTGGGACAGCAACTAACTATGGCTACACCTTC | CASNLGTATNYGYTF
TRBJ2-7 | 12 | TRBD1 | TRBV2 | - | TGTGCCAGCAGTCGGGACAGGGCCGAGCAGTACTTC | CASSRDRAEQYF
TRBJ1-6 | 13 | - | TRBV6-5 | few | TGTGCCAGCCACAGGGCTAAGAATTCACCCCTCCACTTT | CASHRAKNSPLHF